This T cell receptor beta chain was recovered during a study of T cell responses to AZD1222 COVID-19 vaccine. The method was immunoSEQ multiplex PCR; TCRdb's version includes in-frame clones alone and lacks a portion of them. The sample holds roughly 150,000 clones, about 91% seen once. Study-level points and caveats: Seropositivity was recorded at baseline in only 6 or 7 AZD1222 recipients. Nearly half of the spike-specific TCRs reportedly recognize variant regions that carry no mutations.

With respect to this clone: The antigen is unknown.

This CDR3 is built from 16 residues. V lost 4 bases and J 5 bases, leaving 17 bases between the germline ends. Germline CDR1 and CDR2: LGHDT and YNNKEL (reference sequence). The TCR sequence derives from an adult in good health. Sequenced material: peripheral blood, taken on day 0 of AZD1222 vaccination. This sequence joins TRBV3-1 (or the pseudogene TRBV3-2) and TRBJ1-4; D is possibly TRBD1 (5 bases). CDR3 protein: CASSLYGTDDNEKLFF. CDR3 bases: TGTGCCAGCAGCCTGTACGGGACGGACGACAATGAAAAACTGTTTTTT.